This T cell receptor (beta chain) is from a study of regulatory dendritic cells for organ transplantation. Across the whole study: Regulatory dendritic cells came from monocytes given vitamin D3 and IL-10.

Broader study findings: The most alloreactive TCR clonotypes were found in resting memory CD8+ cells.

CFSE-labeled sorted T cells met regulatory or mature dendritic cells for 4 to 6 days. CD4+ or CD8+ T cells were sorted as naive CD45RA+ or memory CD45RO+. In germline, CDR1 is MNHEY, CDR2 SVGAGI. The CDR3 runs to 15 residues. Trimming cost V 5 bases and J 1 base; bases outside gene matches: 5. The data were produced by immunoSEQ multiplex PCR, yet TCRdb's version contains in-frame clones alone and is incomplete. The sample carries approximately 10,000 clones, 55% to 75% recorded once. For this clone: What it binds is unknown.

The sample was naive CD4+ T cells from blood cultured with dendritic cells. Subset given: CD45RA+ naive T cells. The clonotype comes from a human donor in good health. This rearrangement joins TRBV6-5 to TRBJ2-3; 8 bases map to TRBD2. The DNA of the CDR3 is TGTGCCAGCAGTCCCGGGGGGGCTGGCACAGATACGCAGTATTTT. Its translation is CASSPGGAGTDTQYF.